What follows are 28 T cell receptor beta chains derived from one specimen sequenced in a study of CD8 T cells in Susac syndrome. RNA totalling roughly 0.5 to 1 ug underwent reverse transcription with random hexamers. TCRdb processed the immunoSEQ multiplex PCR reads anew with MiXCR; each CDR3 protein has one entry. The data contain roughly 120,000 distinct CDR3 sequences, around 94% of them seen just once; the ten biggest clones take up around 0.078%. The sequenced material came from CD4+ T cells from PBMCs. These receptors all come from a human donor in good health.

V is TRBV12-3 or TRBV12-4 and J is TRBJ1-2; 9 positions agree with TRBD1. There are 16 residues in the CDR3. J gave up 6 bases and V 5 bases, and 13 bases lay outside the gene matches. For the CDR3, the DNA is TGTGCCAGCAGTAGAAGATCCGGGACAGGGAATGATGGCTACACCTTC. It encodes CASSRRSGTGNDGYTF.

The chain uses TRBV18 and TRBJ2-5, with a weak D call TRBD1 (5 bases). The CDR3 sequence is 12 residues long. The V gene lost 3 bases and the J gene lost 3 bases, with 5 bases spanning the gap. Per germline, CDR1 KGHSH and CDR2 LQKENI. CDR3: CASSPREETQYF. In DNA, the CDR3 is TGTGCCAGCTCACCCAGGGAAGAGACCCAGTACTTC.

The chain couples TRBV2 to TRBJ2-3, with D uncertain. V lost 2 bases, J lost 3 bases, and 9 bases lay in between. Germline CDR1 reads SNHLY; CDR2 reads FYNNEI. This CDR3 has 14 residues. This CDR3 is CASSESYVTDTQYF. CDR3 DNA sequence: TGTGCCAGCAGTGAATCGTACGTTACAGATACGCAGTATTTT.

V gene TRBV14 combines with J gene TRBJ2-1; 10 bases match TRBD1. J gave up 1 base and V 0 bases, and 6 bases lay outside the gene matches. This CDR3 contains 18 residues. Per the germline V gene, CDR1 is SGHDN and CDR2 is FVKESK. This CDR3 reads CASSQDLGDRGSYNEQFF. Here the CDR3 DNA reads TGTGCCAGCAGCCAAGATCTTGGGGACAGGGGATCCTACAATGAGCAGTTCTTC.

This CDR3 reads CASGQTSGTDTQYF. In nucleotides, the CDR3 is TGTGCCAGCGGGCAGACTAGCGGCACAGATACGCAGTATTTT. The chain has TRBV2 and TRBJ2-3, with 8 nucleotides matching TRBD2. The CDR3 spans 14 residues. Germline lookup yields CDR1 SNHLY and CDR2 FYNNEI. V lost 8 bases, J lost 1 base, and 5 bases stayed unmatched.

This clonotype was seen just once. This chain joins TRBV7-9 and TRBJ1-3; D is unresolved. The CDR3 loop spans 18 amino acids. Germline CDR1 is SEHNR and CDR2 is FQNEAQ (reference sequence). The V end lost 5 bases, the J end lost 4 bases, and 24 bases lay between the germline ends. CDR3 loop: CASSLGYLMVVGGNTIYF. CDR3 DNA: TGTGCCAGCAGCCTAGGATATTTGATGGTTGTCGGCGGAAACACCATATATTTT.

This clonotype was counted once. The chain is built from TRBV20-1 and TRBJ2-5, with 9 bases matching TRBD2. Germline values: CDR1 DFQATT, CDR2 SNEGSKA (reference sequence). The CDR3 runs to 18 residues. V shed 6 bases, J shed 6 bases, and the junction held 23 bases outside the gene matches. CDR3 residues: CSASRGRGAASGIQTQYF. DNA of the CDR3: TGCAGTGCCTCCCGGGGCAGGGGAGCAGCTAGCGGGATACAGACCCAGTACTTC.

This chain joins TRBV2 and TRBJ1-3, with unresolved D. The CDR3 covers 15 residues. The germline CDR1 and CDR2 sequences are SNHLY and FYNNEI. Trimming cost V 1 base and J 2 bases, with 9 bases left between them. The CDR3 DNA follows: TGTGCCAGCAGTGAAGGGCAACGGGCTGGAAACACCATATATTTT. Encoded protein: CASSEGQRAGNTIYF.

The rearrangement links TRBV5-1 to TRBJ2-3; TRBD2 matches at 12 bases. The CDR3 loop spans 16 amino acids. The germline CDR1 and CDR2 sequences are SGHRS and YFSETQ. Germline trimming cut 5 bases from V and 4 bases from J; bases unmatched to any gene: 8. The CDR3 is CASSILTSGSADTQYF. The DNA for the CDR3 is TGCGCCAGCAGTATATTGACTAGCGGGAGCGCAGATACGCAGTATTTT.

This chain uses TRBV3-1 with TRBJ1-1, with 8 nucleotides matching TRBD1. The CDR3 is 17 residues long. V shed 4 bases, J shed 1 base, and the junction held 11 bases outside the gene matches. Germline loops: CDR1 LGHDT, CDR2 YNNKEL (reference sequence). The CDR3 sequence is CASSRASTGAQNTEAFF. For the CDR3, the DNA is TGTGCCAGCAGCCGGGCTTCGACAGGGGCACAGAACACTGAAGCTTTCTTT.

This clonotype has a single count. This chain joins TRBV9 and TRBJ1-5, with D possibly TRBD1 on 5 matching bases. Trimming left V 0 bases short and J 1 base short, with 5 bases between. CDR3 length: 14 residues. Germline V gives CDR1 SGDLS, CDR2 YYNGEE. CDR3 coding DNA: TGTGCCAGCAGCGTAGAGGGGAGCAATCAGCCCCAGCATTTT. This codes for CASSVEGSNQPQHF. Drawing the rest from reference TRBV9 and TRBJ1-5, the complete variable domain is DSGVTQTPKHLITATGQRVTLRCSPRSGDLSVYWYQQSLDQGLQFLIQYYNGEERAKGNILERFSAQQFPDLHSELNLSSLELGDSALYFCASSVEGSNQPQHFGDGTRLSIL.

J is TRBJ2-7 and V is TRBV3-1; 11 bases are shared with TRBD2. Germline V gene sequence: CDR1 LGHDT, CDR2 YNNKEL (reference sequence). The ends lost 1 base at V and 2 bases at J; junction bases unmatched: 1. This CDR3 is 15 amino acids long. The CDR3 region has the DNA TGTGCCAGCAGCCAAGTTAGCGGGAGGGCCTACGAGCAGTACTTC. Protein product: CASSQVSGRAYEQYF.

J is TRBJ2-2 and V is TRBV3-1; unclear D gene. Trimming cost V 0 bases and J 1 base, with 3 bases left between them. Germline V gene data show CDR1 as LGHDT and CDR2 as YNNKEL (reference sequence). This CDR3 is 14 amino acids long. CDR3 nucleotides: TGTGCCAGCAGCCAAGAAATGAACACCGGGGAGCTGTTTTTT. Translation gives CASSQEMNTGELFF.

This clonotype showed up just a few times. V gene TRBV12-3 or TRBV12-4 combines with J gene TRBJ2-7; 7 bases agree with TRBD2. V shed 6 bases, J shed 0 bases, and the junction held 2 bases outside the gene matches. The CDR3 extends over 13 amino acids. The CDR3 DNA reads as TGTGCCAGCAGGAGCGGGAACTCCTACGAGCAGTACTTC. It codes for CASRSGNSYEQYF.

The chain has TRBV7-8 and TRBJ1-4, with TRBD1 matching 8 bases. Per germline, CDR1 SGHVS and CDR2 FQNEAQ. V shed 9 bases, J shed 4 bases, and the junction held 7 bases outside the gene matches. The CDR3 consists of 14 residues. As DNA, the CDR3 is TGTGCCAGTACTAGCAGGGGGCGTAATGAAAAACTGTTTTTT. Residues: CASTSRGRNEKLFF.

The CDR3 coding sequence is TGTGCCAGCAGTTGGACTAGCGGGATAGGGGACACCGGGGAGCTGTTTTTT. It translates to CASSWTSGIGDTGELFF. This chain uses TRBV6-2 or TRBV6-3 with TRBJ2-2, with TRBD2 matching over 12 bases. This CDR3 region has 17 residues. Germline-derived CDR1 and CDR2 are MNHEY and SVGEGT. J was trimmed by 3 bases and V by 4 bases; bases with no gene match: 6.

This chain joins TRBV10-3 and TRBJ2-7; D is ambiguous. The V gene lost 2 bases and the J gene lost 0 bases, with 11 bases spanning the gap. Germline V gene sequence: CDR1 ENHRY, CDR2 SYGVKD. This CDR3 region has 15 residues. CDR3 residues: CAISEGSWSSYEQYF. Here the CDR3 DNA reads TGTGCCATCAGTGAGGGGTCCTGGAGCTCCTACGAGCAGTACTTC.

CDR3 region: CASSRQGLAGNEQFF. In DNA, the CDR3 is TGTGCCAGTAGTAGACAGGGCCTCGCGGGGAATGAGCAGTTCTTC. The chain uses TRBV19 and TRBJ2-1, with D maybe TRBD1 (7 bases). The CDR3 has 15 amino acids. V was cut by 4 bases and J by 7 bases, with 17 bases left in between. Per germline, CDR1 LNHDA and CDR2 SQIVND (reference sequence). The variable domain in full, completed from reference TRBV19 and TRBJ2-1, reads DGGITQSPKYLFRKEGQNVTLSCEQNLNHDAMYWYRQDPGQGLRLIYYSQIVNDFQKGDIAEGYSVSREKKESFPLTVTSAQKNPTAFYLCASSRQGLAGNEQFFGPGTRLTVL.

The chain joins TRBV7-2 to TRBJ1-1, with 9 bases matching TRBD1. The length of the CDR3 is 14 residues. Germline CDR1 SGHTA, CDR2 FQGNSA. With 5 bases clipped from V and 1 base from J, the junction kept 2 bases outside the gene matches. CDR3 in amino acids: CASSRGQGNTEAFF. Written as DNA, the CDR3 is TGTGCCAGCAGCAGGGGACAGGGGAACACTGAAGCTTTCTTT.

The V gene is TRBV7-9, the J gene TRBJ1-5; D might be TRBD1 (6 bases). Per the germline V gene, CDR1 is SEHNR and CDR2 is FQNEAQ (reference sequence). The CDR3 loop spans 16 amino acids. V shed 3 bases and J shed 6 bases, with 18 bases lying between them. The CDR3 protein is CASSLPLGGGSQPQHF. The CDR3 DNA follows: TGTGCCAGCAGCTTGCCCTTGGGAGGGGGAAGTCAGCCCCAGCATTTT. Complete variable domain (other parts from reference TRBV7-9 and TRBJ1-5): DTGVSQNPRHKITKRGQNVTFRCDPISEHNRLYWYRQTLGQGPEFLTYFQNEAQLEKSRLLSDRFSAERPKGSFSTLEIQRTEQGDSAMYLCASSLPLGGGSQPQHFGDGTRLSIL.

The chain employs TRBV18 and TRBJ2-1, with TRBD2 matching over 7 bases. This CDR3 is built from 16 residues. CDR1 KGHSH and CDR2 LQKENI come from the germline V gene. V gave up 2 bases and J gave up 4 bases; unmatched junction bases: 8. The CDR3 coding sequence is TGTGCCAGCTCACCAACAGCGGGAAGAGCTTACAATGAGCAGTTCTTC. Its protein is CASSPTAGRAYNEQFF. The full variable domain, its missing parts supplied by reference TRBV18 and TRBJ2-1, is NAGVMQNPRHLVRRRGQEARLRCSPMKGHSHVYWYRQLPEEGLKFMVYLQKENIIDESGMPKERFSAEFPKEGPSILRIQQVVRGDSAAYFCASSPTAGRAYNEQFFGPGTRLTVL.

The V and J genes are TRBV20-1 and TRBJ1-5, with TRBD1 matching over 9 bases. The CDR3 loop spans 18 amino acids. Germline V gene sequence: CDR1 DFQATT, CDR2 SNEGSKA (reference sequence). J lost 4 bases, V lost 5 bases, and 18 bases had no gene match. The DNA for the CDR3 is TGCAGTGCTTTAGCAAGGGGACAGGGATTCAATTTTAATCAGCCCCAGCATTTT. Translation: CSALARGQGFNFNQPQHF.

This clonotype has only one observation. The chain carries TRBV15 and TRBJ2-7; unclear D gene. The CDR3 is 14 amino acids. V lost 5 bases to trimming and J lost 4 bases, with 15 bases between them. Germline V gene sequence: CDR1 LNHNV, CDR2 YYDKDF (reference sequence). Here the CDR3 DNA reads TGTGCCACCAGCCCCCTAGGCAAGGCTTACGAGCAGTACTTC. This gives the protein CATSPLGKAYEQYF.

The chain carries TRBV7-2 and TRBJ1-1; 8 positions match TRBD1. This CDR3 region has 14 residues. Germline CDR1 SGHTA, CDR2 FQGNSA. Trimming cost V 5 bases and J 1 base; bases outside gene matches: 3. CDR3 region: CASSMGQENTEAFF. CDR3 DNA sequence: TGTGCCAGCAGCATGGGACAGGAGAACACTGAAGCTTTCTTT.

This rearrangement joins TRBV5-1 to TRBJ1-4; D remains ambiguous. The CDR3 runs to 14 residues. Germline V gene lookup returns CDR1 SGHRS and CDR2 YFSETQ. The ends were cut back, 4 bases at V and 14 bases at J, with 21 bases in the middle. CDR3 region: CASSPMEGEFGLFF. The CDR3 DNA follows: TGCGCCAGCAGCCCCATGGAGGGCGAATTCGGCCTGTTTTTT.

V gene TRBV12-5 combines with J gene TRBJ2-7, with 9 bases identical to TRBD1. CDR1 is LGHNT, CDR2 FRNRAP, per germline. V lost 3 bases and J lost 6; bases outside the gene matches: 3. This CDR3 region has 13 residues. DNA for the CDR3: TGTGCTAGTGGTTTACAGGGGGCCGGCGAGCAGTACTTC. This translates into CASGLQGAGEQYF.

V gene TRBV7-2 combines with J gene TRBJ2-3; no firm D call. The CDR3 is 15 amino acids. Looked up from germline, CDR1 is SGHTA and CDR2 is FQGNSA. The V end was cut by 1 base, the J end by 2 bases, with 10 bases between. The CDR3 nucleotides read TGTGCCAGCAGCTTAGGGGGTCCAAACACAGATACGCAGTATTTT. Amino acids: CASSLGGPNTDTQYF. Filled out from reference TRBV7-2 and TRBJ2-3, the complete variable domain reads GAGVSQSPSNKVTEKGKDVELRCDPISGHTALYWYRQSLGQGLEFLIYFQGNSAPDKSGLPSDRFSAERTGGSVSTLTIQRTQQEDSAVYLCASSLGGPNTDTQYFGPGTRLTVL.

The rearrangement links TRBV29-1 to TRBJ2-7; tentative D call: TRBD1 (6 bases). Germline V gene sequence: CDR1 SQVTM, CDR2 ANQGSEA. Trimming removed 1 base at V and 2 bases at J, with 9 bases between. The CDR3 sequence is 13 residues long. This CDR3 reads CSVEGGPAYEQYF. DNA of the CDR3: TGCAGCGTTGAAGGGGGGCCGGCCTACGAGCAGTACTTC.